This TCR beta chain was recovered during a study of shared T cell receptors in the human thymus. Using immunoSEQ multiplex PCR, the repertoire was profiled, and TCRdb retains in-frame clones only, with some absent. The repertoire holds hundreds of thousands of clones, roughly 74% seen once, with less than 0.015% in the top ten. With V trimmed by 3 bases and J by 4 bases, 9 bases remained unmatched. The CDR3 is 16 residues long. Germline V gene sequence: CDR1 SGHDN, CDR2 FVKESK. The same data also contributed to another study, on human thymus T cells. That source reports: Corrective cardiac surgery supplied the resected thymus tissue. V and J gene usage appeared biased in thymic and blood repertoires.

The receptor was isolated from a boy under two years old with a congenital heart defect. The rearrangement uses TRBV14 and TRBJ2-7; 10 bases are shared with TRBD1. Sample: thymocytes. Here the CDR3 DNA reads TGTGCCAGCAGCCACCTGCCTAGGGACAGGGGATACGAGCAGTACTTC. Protein product: CASSHLPRDRGYEQYF.